Listed below are T cell receptor beta chains from one sample, sequenced in a study of cytomegalovirus exposure and HLA in healthy donors. This table comes from immunoSEQ multiplex PCR, and its TCRdb copy is limited to in-frame clones, with some not included. The repertoire consists of 190,000 or so clones, with over 80% occurring once and the leading ten covering about a tenth. Sequenced material: PBMCs. The receptors derive from a woman between 50 and 59 years old in good health and CMV-seropositive. Both conserved end residues are part of each CDR3. The order of the fields is V gene, clone size, D gene, J gene, CDR3 protein, CDR3 DNA. A D gene is named only where the DNA matches it firmly. Rows may omit the clone size; those that give it use once, few, many or a size class.

>TRBV19|-|TRBD1|TRBJ1-2
CASNSGQGAYYGYTF
TGTGCCAGTAACTCGGGACAGGGGGCTTACTATGGCTACACCTTC
>TRBV10-2|-|-|TRBJ1-6
CASSAGTLGNSPLHF
TGCGCCAGCAGTGCCGGGACACTGGGTAATTCACCCCTCCACTTT
>TRBV7-2|-|TRBD1|TRBJ2-5
CASSLLIGGVGETQYF
TGTGCCAGCAGCTTATTAATAGGGGGCGTGGGAGAGACCCAGTACTTC
>TRBV2|-|TRBD2|TRBJ2-1
CASSASGGPTFF
TGTGCCAGCAGTGCCAGCGGGGGGCCGACGTTCTTC
>TRBV7-6|-|-|TRBJ2-5
CASSRMGWETQYF
TGTGCCAGCAGCCGCATGGGCTGGGAGACCCAGTACTTC
>TRBV18|-|TRBD1|TRBJ2-2
CASSPRQGAAGELFF
TGTGCCAGCTCACCACGGCAGGGGGCGGCCGGGGAGCTGTTTTTT
>TRBV11-2|-|TRBD1|TRBJ1-2
CASSDRTGDWGGYTF
TGTGCCAGCAGCGACCGGACAGGGGACTGGGGCGGCTACACCTTC
>TRBV4-1|-|-|TRBJ1-1
CASSQLRGTAFF
TGCGCCAGCAGCCAACTACGGGGGACGGCTTTCTTT
>TRBV29-1|-|TRBD2|TRBJ2-3
CSVLGVGGLAPDTQYF
TGCAGCGTGTTAGGGGTGGGAGGGCTAGCCCCAGATACGCAGTATTTT
>TRBV6-5|-|TRBD1|TRBJ1-4
CASSYTRQGEKLFF
TGTGCCAGCAGTTACACCCGACAGGGTGAAAAACTGTTTTTT
>TRBV19|once|-|TRBJ2-7
CASSIFPRTVSYEQYF
TGTGCCAGTAGTATATTCCCCCGGACAGTCTCCTACGAGCAGTACTTC
>TRBV28|few|TRBD1|TRBJ1-1
CASSVWRQGAGTEAFF
TGTGCCAGCAGCGTGTGGCGACAGGGGGCTGGAACTGAAGCTTTCTTT
>TRBV7-2|few|TRBD1|TRBJ1-6
CASSLDQGALSPLHF
TGTGCCAGCAGCTTAGATCAGGGGGCCCTTTCACCCCTCCACTTT
>TRBV5-1|once|TRBD1|TRBJ1-5
CASSTTTGSNQPQHF
TGCGCCAGCAGCACGACGACAGGGAGCAATCAGCCCCAGCATTTT
>TRBV29-1|once|-|TRBJ2-7
CSVGAIYEQYF
TGCAGCGTTGGAGCCATCTACGAGCAGTACTTC
>TRBV4-1|-|TRBD2|TRBJ2-1
CASSPRLAGGPYNEQFF
TGCGCCAGCAGCCCCCGACTAGCGGGGGGGCCGTACAATGAGCAGTTCTTC